These T cell receptor beta chains were read from a single sample in a study of blood T cell repertoires in COVID-19. The method was immunoSEQ multiplex PCR; TCRdb's version includes in-frame clones alone and lacks a portion of them. The data hold roughly 65,000 clones, with about 80% observed a single time. The sequencing input was peripheral blood. Every receptor here comes from a human donor in a cohort sampled during active COVID-19. Each CDR3 is given with its conserved first and last residue. Fields, in order: J gene, D gene, clone size, V gene, CDR3 protein, CDR3 DNA. The D gene is left open where the match is weak. Clone sizes are given selectively: once, few, many, or a class where the clone is expanded.

j_call: TRBJ2-7; d_call: TRBD1; clone_size: .; v_call: TRBV11-3; cdr3_aa: CASSQGQGVYEQYF; cdr3_nt: TGTGCCAGCAGCCAGGGACAGGGGGTCTACGAGCAGTACTTC
j_call: TRBJ2-2; d_call: .; clone_size: .; v_call: TRBV10-2; cdr3_aa: CASSEFGSGYTGELFF; cdr3_nt: TGCGCCAGCAGTGAGTTTGGGAGTGGGTACACCGGGGAGCTGTTTTTT
j_call: TRBJ2-5; d_call: .; clone_size: once; v_call: TRBV5-1; cdr3_aa: CASAPGGEGRGGMETQYF; cdr3_nt: TGCGCCAGCGCCCCCGGGGGTGAGGGACGTGGGGGTATGGAGACCCAGTACTTC
j_call: TRBJ2-3; d_call: TRBD1; clone_size: .; v_call: TRBV11-2; cdr3_aa: CASSSGQGRDTQYF; cdr3_nt: TGTGCCAGCAGCTCAGGACAGGGTCGAGATACGCAGTATTTT
j_call: TRBJ1-5; d_call: TRBD1; clone_size: many; v_call: TRBV7-6; cdr3_aa: CASSLGTGDGQPQHF; cdr3_nt: TGTGCCAGCAGCTTAGGGACAGGAGACGGGCAGCCCCAGCATTTT
j_call: TRBJ2-4; d_call: TRBD2; clone_size: .; v_call: TRBV4-1; cdr3_aa: CASSQGVIGGAVNIQYF; cdr3_nt: TGCGCCAGCAGCCAAGGGGTGATCGGGGGGGCGGTAAACATTCAGTACTTC
j_call: TRBJ1-1; d_call: TRBD1; clone_size: .; v_call: TRBV27; cdr3_aa: CASSDTGGGSEAFF; cdr3_nt: TGTGCCAGCAGTGACACAGGGGGAGGTTCTGAAGCTTTCTTT
j_call: TRBJ2-3; d_call: .; clone_size: few; v_call: TRBV10-2; cdr3_aa: CASSELGQGLTDTQYF; cdr3_nt: TGCGCCAGCAGTGAATTGGGGCAGGGCCTCACAGATACGCAGTATTTT
j_call: TRBJ2-7; d_call: .; clone_size: .; v_call: TRBV28; cdr3_aa: CASSFGEQYF; cdr3_nt: TGTGCCAGCAGTTTCGGCGAGCAGTACTTC
j_call: TRBJ2-7; d_call: .; clone_size: .; v_call: TRBV5-1; cdr3_aa: CASSLDGGDYEQYF; cdr3_nt: TGCGCCAGCAGCTTGGACGGCGGAGATTACGAGCAGTACTTC
j_call: TRBJ2-5; d_call: TRBD2; clone_size: .; v_call: TRBV29-1; cdr3_aa: CSVEAPSTRGGLETQYF; cdr3_nt: TGCAGCGTTGAAGCCCCCTCTACGCGGGGGGGCCTGGAGACCCAGTACTTC
j_call: TRBJ1-4; d_call: TRBD1; clone_size: .; v_call: TRBV9; cdr3_aa: CASSVSGQGATNEKLFF; cdr3_nt: TGTGCCAGCAGCGTATCCGGACAGGGAGCAACTAATGAAAAACTGTTTTTT
j_call: TRBJ2-7; d_call: .; clone_size: .; v_call: TRBV9; cdr3_aa: CASSVGGTSSYEQYF; cdr3_nt: TGTGCCAGCAGCGTAGGGGGGACATCCTCCTACGAGCAGTACTTC
j_call: TRBJ1-4; d_call: .; clone_size: .; v_call: TRBV16; cdr3_aa: CASSPIPVATNEKLFF; cdr3_nt: TGTGCCAGCAGCCCCATCCCAGTCGCAACTAATGAAAAACTGTTTTTT
j_call: TRBJ1-4; d_call: .; clone_size: .; v_call: TRBV5-4; cdr3_aa: CASSLEGGNEKLFF; cdr3_nt: TGTGCCAGCAGCTTGGAAGGAGGTAATGAAAAACTGTTTTTT
j_call: TRBJ1-5; d_call: TRBD1; clone_size: .; v_call: TRBV5-1; cdr3_aa: CASSFPTGHSNQPQHF; cdr3_nt: TGCGCCAGCAGCTTTCCGACAGGGCATAGCAATCAGCCCCAGCATTTT
j_call: TRBJ2-1; d_call: TRBD1; clone_size: few; v_call: TRBV7-8; cdr3_aa: CASSAKDRAGRPGYNEQFF; cdr3_nt: TGTGCCAGCAGCGCCAAGGACAGGGCGGGGAGGCCCGGTTACAATGAGCAGTTCTTC
j_call: TRBJ2-1; d_call: .; clone_size: .; v_call: TRBV5-1; cdr3_aa: CASSFRVAGRASGEQFF; cdr3_nt: TGCGCCAGCAGCTTTAGAGTGGCGGGACGGGCCTCCGGTGAGCAGTTCTTC
j_call: TRBJ1-3; d_call: TRBD1; clone_size: once; v_call: TRBV6-6; cdr3_aa: CASSPRWTGTFSSGNTIYF; cdr3_nt: TGTGCCAGCAGTCCTCGGTGGACAGGAACCTTTTCCTCTGGAAACACCATATATTTT
j_call: TRBJ2-2; d_call: .; clone_size: few; v_call: TRBV7-2; cdr3_aa: CASSPQAANTGELFF; cdr3_nt: TGTGCCAGCAGCCCTCAGGCAGCGAACACCGGGGAGCTGTTTTTT
j_call: TRBJ1-2; d_call: .; clone_size: few; v_call: TRBV9; cdr3_aa: CASSGPFDYGYTF; cdr3_nt: TGTGCCAGCAGCGGGCCTTTTGACTATGGCTACACCTTC
j_call: TRBJ2-7; d_call: TRBD1; clone_size: few; v_call: TRBV7-2; cdr3_aa: CASSQGTGEQYF; cdr3_nt: TGTGCCAGCAGCCAAGGGACAGGCGAGCAGTACTTC
j_call: TRBJ1-2; d_call: .; clone_size: .; v_call: TRBV7-2; cdr3_aa: CASSLRAGERYGYTF; cdr3_nt: TGTGCCAGCAGCTTACGGGCAGGGGAGCGGTATGGCTACACCTTC
j_call: TRBJ1-2; d_call: .; clone_size: few; v_call: TRBV14; cdr3_aa: CASSRGITGRGYTF; cdr3_nt: TGTGCCAGCAGCCGGGGAATAACAGGGCGCGGCTACACCTTC
j_call: TRBJ2-1; d_call: TRBD2; clone_size: .; v_call: TRBV10-3; cdr3_aa: CAISDIAGDHNEQFF; cdr3_nt: TGTGCCATCAGTGATATAGCGGGAGACCACAATGAGCAGTTCTTC
j_call: TRBJ1-3; d_call: TRBD1; clone_size: once; v_call: TRBV7-2; cdr3_aa: CASSLAATGLYLGNTIYF; cdr3_nt: TGTGCCAGCAGCTTAGCGGCGACAGGGCTTTATCTGGGAAACACCATATATTTT
j_call: TRBJ2-7; d_call: TRBD1; clone_size: once; v_call: TRBV19; cdr3_aa: CASSPGQGTTDEQYF; cdr3_nt: TGTGCCAGTAGTCCCGGACAGGGGACAACCGACGAGCAGTACTTC
j_call: TRBJ2-3; d_call: .; clone_size: .; v_call: TRBV19; cdr3_aa: CATQLAEDKDTQYF; cdr3_nt: TGTGCCACCCAGCTAGCTGAAGATAAAGATACGCAGTATTTT
j_call: TRBJ1-2; d_call: .; clone_size: once; v_call: TRBV6-5; cdr3_aa: CASSYGGRGNDGYTF; cdr3_nt: TGTGCCAGCAGTTACGGGGGCAGGGGTAACGATGGCTACACCTTC
j_call: TRBJ2-2; d_call: TRBD2; clone_size: .; v_call: TRBV27; cdr3_aa: CASSLSGTTWGGELFF; cdr3_nt: TGTGCCAGCAGTTTATCTGGGACTACTTGGGGCGGGGAGCTGTTTTTT
j_call: TRBJ1-3; d_call: .; clone_size: .; v_call: TRBV7-2; cdr3_aa: CASSSRGSGNTIYF; cdr3_nt: TGTGCCAGCAGCTCCAGGGGATCTGGAAACACCATATATTTT
j_call: TRBJ2-3; d_call: .; clone_size: .; v_call: TRBV5-8; cdr3_aa: CASSLSSGLSGDTQYF; cdr3_nt: TGTGCCAGCAGCTTGTCTTCGGGTTTGAGTGGAGATACGCAGTATTTT
j_call: TRBJ1-6; d_call: TRBD1; clone_size: .; v_call: TRBV6-5; cdr3_aa: CASSFRGTNSPLHF; cdr3_nt: TGTGCCAGCAGTTTCAGGGGGACTAATTCACCCCTCCACTTT
j_call: TRBJ2-7; d_call: TRBD2; clone_size: .; v_call: TRBV6-2/TRBV6-3; cdr3_aa: CASSYRDITFRGDEQYF; cdr3_nt: TGTGCCAGCAGTTACCGCGACATTACCTTTCGGGGGGACGAGCAGTACTTC
j_call: TRBJ1-6; d_call: .; clone_size: .; v_call: TRBV7-9; cdr3_aa: CASSLDSWSPLHF; cdr3_nt: TGTGCCAGCAGCTTAGATAGTTGGTCACCCCTCCACTTT
j_call: TRBJ2-2; d_call: .; clone_size: .; v_call: TRBV24-1; cdr3_aa: CATSALGTSGAGELFF; cdr3_nt: TGTGCCACCAGTGCCTTAGGGACATCGGGCGCCGGGGAGCTGTTTTTT
j_call: TRBJ1-6; d_call: TRBD1; clone_size: few; v_call: TRBV19; cdr3_aa: CASSMTGSMKPLHF; cdr3_nt: TGTGCCAGTAGTATGACAGGGTCAATGAAGCCCCTCCACTTT
j_call: TRBJ2-1; d_call: .; clone_size: once; v_call: TRBV4-1; cdr3_aa: CASSQVGSSYNEQFF; cdr3_nt: TGCGCCAGCAGCCAAGTTGGTAGCTCCTACAATGAGCAGTTCTTC
j_call: TRBJ2-3; d_call: TRBD2; clone_size: .; v_call: TRBV4-2; cdr3_aa: CASSPRGTSGTDTQYF; cdr3_nt: TGTGCCAGCAGCCCTAGAGGGACTAGCGGGACAGATACGCAGTATTTT
j_call: TRBJ2-3; d_call: TRBD2; clone_size: .; v_call: TRBV19; cdr3_aa: CASSMGGAHTDTQYF; cdr3_nt: TGTGCCAGTAGTATGGGAGGGGCCCACACAGATACGCAGTATTTT
j_call: TRBJ1-2; d_call: .; clone_size: .; v_call: TRBV6-2/TRBV6-3; cdr3_aa: CASSYSRAGDGYTF; cdr3_nt: TGTGCCAGCAGTTACTCGAGGGCAGGGGATGGCTACACCTTC
j_call: TRBJ1-4; d_call: .; clone_size: few; v_call: TRBV25-1; cdr3_aa: CASRQTGIGGTNEKLFF; cdr3_nt: TGTGCCAGCAGACAAACAGGGATTGGAGGAACTAATGAAAAACTGTTTTTT
j_call: TRBJ1-6; d_call: .; clone_size: once; v_call: TRBV7-2; cdr3_aa: CASSLSETYNSPLHF; cdr3_nt: TGTGCCAGCAGCCTGAGTGAGACCTATAATTCACCCCTCCACTTT
j_call: TRBJ2-2; d_call: TRBD2; clone_size: .; v_call: TRBV2; cdr3_aa: CASSEFVAGGRELFF; cdr3_nt: TGTGCCAGCAGTGAATTTGTGGCGGGAGGGCGGGAGCTGTTTTTT
j_call: TRBJ2-1; d_call: .; clone_size: .; v_call: TRBV5-1; cdr3_aa: CASSQTTGNNEQFF; cdr3_nt: TGCGCCAGCAGCCAAACGACCGGGAACAATGAGCAGTTCTTC
j_call: TRBJ2-7; d_call: .; clone_size: .; v_call: TRBV11-2; cdr3_aa: CASSFGGLLYEQYF; cdr3_nt: TGTGCCAGCAGCTTCGGTGGGCTACTTTACGAGCAGTACTTC
j_call: TRBJ2-6; d_call: TRBD1; clone_size: .; v_call: TRBV5-8; cdr3_aa: CASSLNRGPSGANVLTF; cdr3_nt: TGTGCCAGCAGCTTGAACAGGGGGCCATCTGGGGCCAACGTCCTGACTTTC
j_call: TRBJ1-1; d_call: .; clone_size: .; v_call: TRBV6-5; cdr3_aa: CASSWEGNTEAFF; cdr3_nt: TGTGCCAGCAGTTGGGAGGGAAACACTGAAGCTTTCTTT
j_call: TRBJ2-3; d_call: TRBD2; clone_size: .; v_call: TRBV25-1; cdr3_aa: CASSWASGASTDTQYF; cdr3_nt: TGTGCCAGCAGTTGGGCTAGCGGGGCTAGCACAGATACGCAGTATTTT
j_call: TRBJ2-3; d_call: TRBD1; clone_size: .; v_call: TRBV18; cdr3_aa: CASSPDRAADTQYF; cdr3_nt: TGTGCCAGCTCACCAGACAGGGCCGCAGATACGCAGTATTTT
j_call: TRBJ2-5; d_call: TRBD1; clone_size: .; v_call: TRBV3-1/TRBV3-2; cdr3_aa: CASSQGTGVGKTQYF; cdr3_nt: TGTGCCAGCAGCCAAGGGACAGGGGTGGGAAAGACCCAGTACTTC
j_call: TRBJ2-5; d_call: TRBD2; clone_size: .; v_call: TRBV11-2; cdr3_aa: CASSLDGGGETQYF; cdr3_nt: TGTGCCAGCAGCTTAGATGGGGGGGGAGAGACCCAGTACTTC